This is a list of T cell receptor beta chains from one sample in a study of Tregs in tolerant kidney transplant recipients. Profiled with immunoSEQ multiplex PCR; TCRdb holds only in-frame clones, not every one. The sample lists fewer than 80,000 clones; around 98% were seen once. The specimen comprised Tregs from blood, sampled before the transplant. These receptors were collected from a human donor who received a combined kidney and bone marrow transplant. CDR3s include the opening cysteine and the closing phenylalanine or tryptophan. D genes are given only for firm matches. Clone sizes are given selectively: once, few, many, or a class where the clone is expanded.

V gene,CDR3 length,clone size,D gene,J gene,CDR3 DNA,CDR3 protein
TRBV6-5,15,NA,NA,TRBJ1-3,TGTGCCAGCAGTTACTCCCTTAGCTCTGGAAACACCATATATTTT,CASSYSLSSGNTIYF
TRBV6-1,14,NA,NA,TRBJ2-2,TGTGCCAGCAGTGAAATAGCAGAGGCCGGGGAGCTGTTTTTT,CASSEIAEAGELFF
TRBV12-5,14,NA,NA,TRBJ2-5,TGTGCTAGTGGTTTGGTACGGGACCAAGAGACCCAGTACTTC,CASGLVRDQETQYF
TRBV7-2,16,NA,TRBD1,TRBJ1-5,TGTGCCAGCAGCTGGACAGGGGGCCACGAAGGGCAGCCCCAGCATTTT,CASSWTGGHEGQPQHF
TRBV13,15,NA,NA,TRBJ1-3,TGTGCCAGCAGCTTTCAGGGGATCTCTGGAAACACCATATATTTT,CASSFQGISGNTIYF
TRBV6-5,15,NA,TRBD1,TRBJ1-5,TGTGCCAGCAGACACAGGGGGCCGGGCAATCAGCCCCAGCATTTT,CASRHRGPGNQPQHF
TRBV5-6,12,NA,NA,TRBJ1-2,TGTGCCAGCAGCTTAATGTGGTTGGGCTACATCTTC,CASSLMWLGYIF
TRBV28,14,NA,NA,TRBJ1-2,TGTGCCAGCAGTTCACCGGGAAGCTTATATGGCTACACCTTC,CASSSPGSLYGYTF
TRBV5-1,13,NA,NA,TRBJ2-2,TGCGCCAGCAGCTCCCGACAGACCGGGGAGCTGTTTTTT,CASSSRQTGELFF
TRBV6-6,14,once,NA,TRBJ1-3,TGTGCCAGCAGTTATGGGGGGGCTGGAAACACCATATATTTT,CASSYGGAGNTIYF